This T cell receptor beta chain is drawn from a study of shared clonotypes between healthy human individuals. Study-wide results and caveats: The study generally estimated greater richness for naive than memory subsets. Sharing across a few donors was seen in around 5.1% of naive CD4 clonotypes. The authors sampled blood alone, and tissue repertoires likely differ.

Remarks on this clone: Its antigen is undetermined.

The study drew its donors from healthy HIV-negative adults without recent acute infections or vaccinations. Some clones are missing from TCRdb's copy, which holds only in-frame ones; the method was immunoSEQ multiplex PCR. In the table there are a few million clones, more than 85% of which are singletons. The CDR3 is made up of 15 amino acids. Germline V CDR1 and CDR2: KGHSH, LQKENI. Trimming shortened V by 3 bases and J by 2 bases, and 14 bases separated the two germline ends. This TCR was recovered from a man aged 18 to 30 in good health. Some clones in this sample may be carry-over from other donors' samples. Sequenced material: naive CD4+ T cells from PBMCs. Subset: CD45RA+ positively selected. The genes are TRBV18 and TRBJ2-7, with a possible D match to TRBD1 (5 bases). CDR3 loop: CASSPSQGRAYEQYF. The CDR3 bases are TGTGCCAGCTCACCGAGCCAGGGCAGAGCCTACGAGCAGTACTTC.